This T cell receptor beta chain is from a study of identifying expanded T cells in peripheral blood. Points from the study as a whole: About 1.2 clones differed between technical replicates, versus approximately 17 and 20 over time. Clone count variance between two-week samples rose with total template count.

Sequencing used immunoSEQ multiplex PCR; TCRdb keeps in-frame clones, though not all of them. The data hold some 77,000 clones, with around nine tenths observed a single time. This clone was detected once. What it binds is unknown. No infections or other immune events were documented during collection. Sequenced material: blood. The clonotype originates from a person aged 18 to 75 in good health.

CDR3 in amino acids: CASSIAGGTPYEQYF. CDR3 coding DNA: TGTGCCAGTAGTATAGCAGGGGGGACTCCCTACGAGCAGTACTTC. The V and J genes are TRBV19 and TRBJ2-7, with D possibly TRBD1 on 7 matching bases. Per germline, CDR1 LNHDA and CDR2 SQIVND (reference sequence). V was trimmed by 1 base and J by 2 bases, leaving 12 bases between them. CDR3 length: 15 residues. Full variable domain (remainder filled in from reference TRBV19 and TRBJ2-7): DGGITQSPKYLFRKEGQNVTLSCEQNLNHDAMYWYRQDPGQGLRLIYYSQIVNDFQKGDIAEGYSVSREKKESFPLTVTSAQKNPTAFYLCASSIAGGTPYEQYFGPGTRLTVT.